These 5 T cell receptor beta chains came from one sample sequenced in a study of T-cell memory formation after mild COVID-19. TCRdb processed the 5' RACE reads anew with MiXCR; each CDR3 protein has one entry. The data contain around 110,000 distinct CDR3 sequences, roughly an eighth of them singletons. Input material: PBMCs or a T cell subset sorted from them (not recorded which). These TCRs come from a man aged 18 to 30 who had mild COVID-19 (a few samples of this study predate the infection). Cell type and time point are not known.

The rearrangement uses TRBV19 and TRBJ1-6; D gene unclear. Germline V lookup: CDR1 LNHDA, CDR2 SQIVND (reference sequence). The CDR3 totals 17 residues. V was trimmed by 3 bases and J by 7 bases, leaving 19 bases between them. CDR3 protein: CASSIGSRDLYNSPLHF. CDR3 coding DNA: TGTGCCAGTAGTATCGGGTCGCGGGATCTATACAATTCACCCCTCCACTTT.

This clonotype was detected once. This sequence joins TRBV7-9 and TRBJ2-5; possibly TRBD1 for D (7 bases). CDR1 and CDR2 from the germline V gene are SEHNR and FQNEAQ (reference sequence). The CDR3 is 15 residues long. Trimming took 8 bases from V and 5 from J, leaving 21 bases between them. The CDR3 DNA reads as TGTGCCAGCCCCGCGGGTACAGGAGGGGGCGAGACCCAGTACTTC. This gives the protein CASPAGTGGGETQYF.

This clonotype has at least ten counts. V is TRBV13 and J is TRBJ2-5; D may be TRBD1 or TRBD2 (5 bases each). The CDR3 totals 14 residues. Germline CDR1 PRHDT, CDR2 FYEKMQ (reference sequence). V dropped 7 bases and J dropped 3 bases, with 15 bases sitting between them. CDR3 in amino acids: CASTLRGAEETQYF. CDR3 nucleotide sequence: TGTGCCAGCACCCTGCGAGGGGCAGAAGAGACCCAGTACTTC.

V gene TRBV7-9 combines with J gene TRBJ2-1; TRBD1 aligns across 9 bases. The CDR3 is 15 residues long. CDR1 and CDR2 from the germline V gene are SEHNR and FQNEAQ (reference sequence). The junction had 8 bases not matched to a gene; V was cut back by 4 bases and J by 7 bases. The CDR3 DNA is TGTGCCAGCAGCTCCGGACAGGGGACAGATAATGAGCAGTTCTTC. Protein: CASSSGQGTDNEQFF.

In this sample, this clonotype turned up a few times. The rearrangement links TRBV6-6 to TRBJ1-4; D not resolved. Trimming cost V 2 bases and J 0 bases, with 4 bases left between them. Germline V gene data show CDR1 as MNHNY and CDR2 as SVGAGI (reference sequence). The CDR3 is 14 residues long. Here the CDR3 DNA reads TGTGCCAGCAGTTACATAGCAACTAATGAAAAACTGTTTTTT. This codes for CASSYIATNEKLFF.